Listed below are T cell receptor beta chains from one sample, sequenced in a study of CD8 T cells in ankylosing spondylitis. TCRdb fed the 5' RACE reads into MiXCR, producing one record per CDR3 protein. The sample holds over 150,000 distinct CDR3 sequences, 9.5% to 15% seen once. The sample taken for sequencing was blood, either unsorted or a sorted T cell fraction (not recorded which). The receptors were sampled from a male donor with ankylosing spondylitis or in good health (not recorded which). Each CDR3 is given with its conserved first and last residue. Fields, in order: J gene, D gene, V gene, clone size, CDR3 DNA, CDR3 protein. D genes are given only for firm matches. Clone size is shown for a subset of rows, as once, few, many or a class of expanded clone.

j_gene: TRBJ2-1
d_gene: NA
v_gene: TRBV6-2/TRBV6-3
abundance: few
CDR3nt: TGTGCCAGCAGTTACATGTGGGGATACGATGAGCAGTTCTTC
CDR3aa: CASSYMWGYDEQFF

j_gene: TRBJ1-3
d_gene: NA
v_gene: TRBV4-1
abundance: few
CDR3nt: TGCGCCAGCAGCCAAGAAGAGGGGCTTGAAAACACCATATATTTT
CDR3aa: CASSQEEGLENTIYF

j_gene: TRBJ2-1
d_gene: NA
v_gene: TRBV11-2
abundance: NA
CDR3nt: TGTGCCAGCAGCTTAGACAGGGGCCACAATGAGCAGTTCTTC
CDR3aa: CASSLDRGHNEQFF

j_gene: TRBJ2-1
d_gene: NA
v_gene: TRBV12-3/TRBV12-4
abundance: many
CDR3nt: TGTGCCAGCAGTCAACCACCGGGCAGCCCCCAGTTCTTC
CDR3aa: CASSQPPGSPQFF

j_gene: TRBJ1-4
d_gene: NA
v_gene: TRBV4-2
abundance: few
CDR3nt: TGTGCCAGCAGCCAAGATCGGGGTGAAAAACTGTTTTTT
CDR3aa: CASSQDRGEKLFF

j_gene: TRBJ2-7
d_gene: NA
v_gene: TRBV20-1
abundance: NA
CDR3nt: TGCAGTGCCAATGGGGGCATTTCCACGGGGGAGCAGTACTTC
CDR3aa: CSANGGISTGEQYF

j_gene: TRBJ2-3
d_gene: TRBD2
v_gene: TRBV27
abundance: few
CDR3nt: TGTGCCAGCAGTCCACTCGGGACTAGCGGGATAGATACGCAGTATTTT
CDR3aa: CASSPLGTSGIDTQYF

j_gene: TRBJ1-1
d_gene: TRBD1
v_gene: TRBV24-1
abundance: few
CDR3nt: TGTGCCACCCGTGGAACAGGGGGCGCGGAAACTGAAGCTTTCTTT
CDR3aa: CATRGTGGAETEAFF

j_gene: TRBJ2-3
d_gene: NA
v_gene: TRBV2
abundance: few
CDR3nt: TGTGCCAGCAGGGCCGATAGGGGCGAACTTGATACGCAGTATTTT
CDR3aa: CASRADRGELDTQYF

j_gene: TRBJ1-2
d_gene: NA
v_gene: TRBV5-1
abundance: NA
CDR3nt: TGCGCCAGCAGCGATCAGGACACTAACTATGGCTACACCTTC
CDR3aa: CASSDQDTNYGYTF

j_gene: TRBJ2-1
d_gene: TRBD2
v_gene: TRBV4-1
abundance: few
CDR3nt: TGCGCCAGCGGGTGGGCGGGAGCCCGACATGAGCAGTTCTTC
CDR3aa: CASGWAGARHEQFF

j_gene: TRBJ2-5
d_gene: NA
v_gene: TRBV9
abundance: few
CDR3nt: TGTGCCAGCAGCGTAGCTCAGGGGTGGGGAGAGACCCAGTACTTC
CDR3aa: CASSVAQGWGETQYF

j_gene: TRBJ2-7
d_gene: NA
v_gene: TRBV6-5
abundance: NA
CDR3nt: TGTGCCAGCAGTTACCGGGGCCCCCCGGAGTACTTC
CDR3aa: CASSYRGPPEYF

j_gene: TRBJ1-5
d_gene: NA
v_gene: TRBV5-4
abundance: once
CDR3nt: TGTGCCAGCAGCTTGGTACAGCATTATCAGCCCCAGCATTTT
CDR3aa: CASSLVQHYQPQHF

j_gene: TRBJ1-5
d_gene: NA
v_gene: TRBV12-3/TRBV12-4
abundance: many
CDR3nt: TGTGCCAGCAGCTCCGGTGGGAATCAGCCCCAGCATTTT
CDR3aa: CASSSGGNQPQHF

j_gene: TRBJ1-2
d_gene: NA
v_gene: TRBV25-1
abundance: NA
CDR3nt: TGTGCCAGCAGTGAATGGAACGGGGACCTGGACTATGGCTACACCTTC
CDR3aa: CASSEWNGDLDYGYTF

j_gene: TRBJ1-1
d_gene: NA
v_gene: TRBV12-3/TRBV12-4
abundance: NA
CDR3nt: TGTGCCAGCAGTTTCTTGGGGGGGCAGGAAGCTTTCTTT
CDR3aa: CASSFLGGQEAFF

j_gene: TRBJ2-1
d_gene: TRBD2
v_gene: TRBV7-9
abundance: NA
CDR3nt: TGTGCCAGCAGCTCCATAGCGGGTGTCTCTAATGAGCAGTTCTTC
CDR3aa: CASSSIAGVSNEQFF

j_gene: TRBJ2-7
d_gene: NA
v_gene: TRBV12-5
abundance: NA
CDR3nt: TGTGCTAGTGGTTTGAGGGGATCCTACGAGCAGTACTTC
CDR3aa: CASGLRGSYEQYF

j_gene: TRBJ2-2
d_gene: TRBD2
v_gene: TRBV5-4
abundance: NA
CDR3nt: TGTGCCAGCAGCTTGCGGACTAGCGGGCCCGGGGAGCTGTTTTTT
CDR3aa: CASSLRTSGPGELFF

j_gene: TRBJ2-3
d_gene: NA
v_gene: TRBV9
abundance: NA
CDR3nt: TGTGCCAGCAGCGTAGATAGGGGCGATACGCAGTATTTT
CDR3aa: CASSVDRGDTQYF

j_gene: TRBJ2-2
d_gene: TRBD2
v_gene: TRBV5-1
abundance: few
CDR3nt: TGCGCCAGCAGCTTGTGGGGGACTAGCGGAAACACCGGGGAGCTGTTTTTT
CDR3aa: CASSLWGTSGNTGELFF

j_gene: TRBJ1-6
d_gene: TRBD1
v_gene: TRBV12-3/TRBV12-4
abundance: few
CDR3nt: TGTGCCAGCAGCCCTGGGACAGCCTCCTATAATTCACCCCTCCACTTT
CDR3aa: CASSPGTASYNSPLHF

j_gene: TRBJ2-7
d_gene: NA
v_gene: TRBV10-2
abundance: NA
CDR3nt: TGCGCCAGCACTTCGTGGACAGGAGGGTCCTACGAGCAGTACTTC
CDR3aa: CASTSWTGGSYEQYF

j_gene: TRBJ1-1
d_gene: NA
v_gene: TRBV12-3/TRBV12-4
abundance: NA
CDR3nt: TGTGCCAGCAGTTTAGGCCTTTTCAACACTGAAGCTTTCTTT
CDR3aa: CASSLGLFNTEAFF

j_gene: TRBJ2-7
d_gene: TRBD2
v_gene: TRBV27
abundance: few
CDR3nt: TGTGCCAGCTCCCTAGGGACTAGTCCCTACGAGCAGTACTTC
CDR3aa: CASSLGTSPYEQYF

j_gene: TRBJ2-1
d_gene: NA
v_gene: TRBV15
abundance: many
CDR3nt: TGTGCCACCAGCAGAGATCTGGGCGCCCTTTACAATGAGCAGTTCTTC
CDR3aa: CATSRDLGALYNEQFF

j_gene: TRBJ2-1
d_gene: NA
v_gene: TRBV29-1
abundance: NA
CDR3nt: TGCAGCGTTGAAGGGAGGGCAGGGGGGCGGTTCTTC
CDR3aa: CSVEGRAGGRFF

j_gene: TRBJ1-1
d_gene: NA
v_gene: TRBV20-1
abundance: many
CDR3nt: TGCGGGGTTGGGGGACCACTCCTTATTGGGAACACTGAAGCTTTCTTT
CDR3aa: CGVGGPLLIGNTEAFF